The 4 T cell receptor beta chains listed next were all sequenced from one sample in a study of T cell changes during pregnancy in multiple sclerosis. Assay: immunoSEQ multiplex PCR; the TCRdb copy retains only in-frame clones and omits some. The profile shows around 70,000 clones, roughly 89% of them singletons. Sequencing was performed on peripheral blood, taken in the second trimester of pregnancy. These receptors came from a female donor with multiple sclerosis, enrolled in a pregnancy study.

The chain couples TRBV18 to TRBJ2-7; 10 bases align to TRBD1. V gave up 5 bases and J gave up 5 bases; unmatched junction bases: 6. The CDR3 totals 14 residues. The germline V gene encodes CDR1 KGHSH and CDR2 LQKENI. CDR3 DNA sequence: TGTGCCAGCTCAAGGGACAGGGGTTCGGACGAGCAGTACTTC. It codes for CASSRDRGSDEQYF.

This clone appeared a single time. The chain carries TRBV7-3 and TRBJ1-1; possible D gene TRBD1, 5 bases. This CDR3 contains 14 residues. Germline loops: CDR1 SGHTA, CDR2 FQGTGA. V shed 1 base and J shed 1 base, with 7 bases lying between them. The CDR3 DNA sequence: TGTGCCAGCAGCTTAATGGGGGGGAACACTGAAGCTTTCTTT. This sequence encodes CASSLMGGNTEAFF.

This clone was seen only once. The chain recombines TRBV4-1 with TRBJ2-1; D call uncertain. The CDR3 runs to 15 residues. Trimming left V 3 bases short and J 4 bases short, with 13 bases between. Germline loops: CDR1 MGHRA, CDR2 YSYEKL. CDR3 amino acids: CASSHPGPLYNEQFF. DNA of the CDR3: TGCGCCAGCAGCCATCCGGGTCCCCTATACAATGAGCAGTTCTTC.

This clone was detected only once. J is TRBJ2-3 and V is TRBV6-5, with unresolved D. This CDR3 contains 13 residues. V was clipped by 6 bases and J by 0 bases, with 7 bases between them. The germline CDR1 and CDR2 sequences are MNHEY and SVGAGI. In DNA, the CDR3 is TGTGCCAGCAGCTACACTAGCACAGATACGCAGTATTTT. Protein sequence: CASSYTSTDTQYF.